This T cell receptor beta chain was captured in a study of blood T cell repertoires in COVID-19. Study context: There were acute and convalescent COVID-19 samples, and they came from the United States, Italy and Spain.

Method: immunoSEQ multiplex PCR; TCRdb's copy keeps in-frame clones and lacks some. The table has about 78,000 clones, about 93% seen once. This CDR3 is 15 amino acids long. Germline CDR1 and CDR2: MGHRA and YSYEKL. V was pared by 6 bases and J by 3 bases, with 18 bases between. Sequenced material: peripheral blood. The chain has TRBV4-1 and TRBJ2-7; tentatively, D is TRBD2 (6 bases). This receptor was obtained from a woman older than 75 with acute or convalescent COVID-19. CDR3 sequence reads: CASSREWGGNYEQYF. The CDR3 region has the DNA TGCGCCAGCAGTAGGGAGTGGGGCGGGAACTACGAGCAGTACTTC.